The source of this TCR beta chain is a study of CD8+CD57+ T cells in acquired aplastic anemia. Study-wide context: About 3 ug was the average amount of DNA from sorted CD4+ and CD8+ cells.

The V gene end was trimmed by 7 bases and the J gene end by 9 bases; junction bases not matched to a gene: 11. Germline values: CDR1 KGHDR, CDR2 SFDVKD. The CDR3 has 14 residues. Study-wide results and caveats: The same twenty-nine CD8+ CDR3 sequences occurred in patients and in controls.

Points on this clonotype: Its antigen is undetermined.

CDR3 and TCR beta VDJ profiling relied on a genomic DNA template. TCRdb re-called the reads with MiXCR, one entry per CDR3 protein. This repertoire shows about 40,000 distinct CDR3 sequences, approximately 57% found once; its top ten account for 45% to 65%. Only patients with CD8+CD57+ cell expansion on flow cytometry were chosen for sequencing. Blood was sampled before the patients had received any therapy. The clonotype comes from a human donor with aplastic anemia. Sequenced sample: sorted CD4+, CD8+, or CD8+CD57+ T cells (not recorded which) from PBMCs. This chain links TRBV24-1 with TRBJ1-5, with TRBD1 matching 7 bases. The CDR3 nucleotides are TGTGCCACCAGGGGGACAGTAGATTGGAGGCCCCAGCATTTT. Amino acids: CATRGTVDWRPQHF.